This record concerns one TCR beta chain sequence. At one end the junction does not follow the germline gene, possibly because of a read error. TCRdb re-called the 5' RACE reads with MiXCR, one entry per CDR3 protein. The sample yields 30,000 to 40,000 distinct CDR3 sequences, under 30% seen once. The sample was naive CD4+ T cells sorted from a lymph node. Subset here: naive CD4+ T cells, CD4+CD45RA+CD25-. This TCR came from a female donor with breast cancer.

CDR3 DNA: TGTGCCAGCAGCCAGGGACAGGAGGCTTACGAGCAGTGCTTC. Its protein is CASSQGQEAYEQCF. This chain connects TRBV27 to TRBJ2-7; 8 bases align to TRBD1. This CDR3 spans 14 amino acids. Germline CDR1 reads MNHEY; CDR2 reads SMNVEV (reference sequence).